This is a list of T cell receptor beta chains from one sample in a study of cytomegalovirus exposure and HLA in healthy donors. Some clones are missing from TCRdb's copy, which holds only in-frame ones; the method was immunoSEQ multiplex PCR. The repertoire holds around 120,000 clones, approximately 90% seen once, with about 2.1% in the top ten. The sequencing sample was made of PBMCs. The receptors here all came from a woman aged 18-29 years in good health and CMV-seronegative. Both conserved end residues are part of each CDR3. A D gene is named only where the DNA matches it firmly. Not all rows give a size; the values are once, few, many and, for expanded clones, a class.

.	TRBD2	TRBV9	TRBJ2-3	CASSGALWTSGVDTDTQYF
.	.	TRBV11-3	TRBJ1-6	CASSLPWTGKGSPLHF
.	.	TRBV6-6	.	CASISQASYAYEQYF
.	.	TRBV7-8	TRBJ2-7	CASSLNRGGEQYF
few	TRBD2	TRBV4-1	TRBJ2-1	CASSQEGVAGFLFF
.	TRBD1	TRBV19	TRBJ1-5	CASTPTGANNQPQHF
once	.	TRBV6-1	TRBJ2-7	CASSEVGSGEQYF
.	.	TRBV19	TRBJ1-5	CASADRRNQPQHF
.	TRBD2	TRBV11-3	TRBJ2-7	CASSATSGTYEQYF
.	TRBD1	TRBV6-5	TRBJ1-4	CASSSPGQNPEKLFF
.	.	TRBV14	TRBJ2-7	CASSQFWPGGYEQYF
.	.	TRBV7-9	TRBJ1-2	CASSTLTGRSGYTF
.	.	TRBV2	TRBJ2-7	CASRGTQGIREQYF
.	TRBD2	TRBV9	TRBJ2-3	CASSSGGNGADTQYF
.	TRBD1	TRBV18	TRBJ1-1	CASSPRQGAVTEAFF
once	.	TRBV28	TRBJ1-1	CASSGRTAANTEAFF
.	TRBD1	TRBV5-1	TRBJ2-5	CASKRPGQGMETQYF
.	.	TRBV7-2	TRBJ2-1	CASSSKRTGSYNEQFF
.	TRBD2	TRBV5-4	TRBJ2-1	CASSLGLAPSYNEQFF
once	TRBD1	TRBV7-8	TRBJ1-4	CASSLATYRGTNEKLFF
.	.	TRBV5-5	TRBJ2-7	CASSPAGRHEQYF
.	.	TRBV30	TRBJ1-1	CAWIRGFPEAFF
.	TRBD2	TRBV7-9	TRBJ2-5	CASLGISGTTQYF
.	.	TRBV28	TRBJ1-4	CASSSGGAIREKLFF
.	TRBD1	TRBV27	TRBJ2-7	CASSLGQGAGEQYF
.	.	TRBV13	TRBJ1-2	CASSLVFRWQGHNYGYTF
.	TRBD2	TRBV29-1	TRBJ2-4	CSVEVAGGRDIQYF
.	TRBD2	TRBV28	TRBJ2-1	CASYSGGSYNEQFF
.	.	TRBV6-5	TRBJ1-1	CASSYSADYTEAFF
.	.	TRBV7-2	TRBJ1-1	CASSFAGFTEAFF
.	TRBD1	TRBV9	TRBJ1-2	CASSVAGTGTGYGYTF
.	.	TRBV21-1	TRBJ2-7	CASSNPVQGPYEQYF
.	TRBD1	TRBV5-4	TRBJ1-1	CASSLEGAPTEAFF
.	TRBD1	TRBV7-9	TRBJ1-6	CASSLRTGGGSPLHF
.	TRBD2	TRBV14	TRBJ2-1	CASSQDRGGRALDEQFF
.	TRBD1	TRBV12-5	TRBJ2-2	CASGLILTGSGTGELFF
.	TRBD2	TRBV5-1	TRBJ2-1	CASSYDPPRGGSYNEQFF
.	TRBD1	TRBV7-2	TRBJ2-7	CASSLETGTLYEQYF
.	.	TRBV2	TRBJ2-5	CASSEHETQYF
.	.	TRBV28	TRBJ1-6	CASRPRTAKVFSPLHF
.	.	TRBV7-6	TRBJ2-1	CASSIGTLSSYNEQFF
.	TRBD2	TRBV28	TRBJ2-3	CASITRLAAPPGADTQYF
.	TRBD1	TRBV27	TRBJ1-1	CASSSRTGQGGTEAFF
.	.	TRBV15	TRBJ1-1	CATSRGIQGMNTEAFF
once	TRBD2	TRBV10-1	TRBJ2-1	CASTKREGSYNEQFF
once	.	TRBV29-1	TRBJ2-3	CSVEFLAGGGKGTDTQYF
.	TRBD1	TRBV11-2	TRBJ2-1	CASSFDRVNEQFF
.	.	TRBV21-1	TRBJ1-1	CASSKGDTNGVTEAFF
.	TRBD1	TRBV18	TRBJ1-1	CASSPPDRVRWTEAFF
.	.	TRBV28	TRBJ1-5	CASSLLSDIHNQPQHF